This TCR beta chain was obtained from a study of T cell responses to AZD1222 COVID-19 vaccine. The CDR3 has 13 amino acids. The V and J ends lost 3 bases and 10 bases respectively, with 15 bases between them. Per the germline V gene, CDR1 is MDHEN and CDR2 is SYDVKM. On this clone itself: The antigen is undetermined.

Whole-study results and caveats: Repertoire collection took place solely once the T cell response had peaked. At 160-218 and 743-854, vaccine-associated CD4 TCRs were dominant, and they spanned spike. At baseline, seropositivity was found in only a handful of AZD1222 recipients.

Clones were sequenced by immunoSEQ multiplex PCR, and TCRdb holds only the in-frame ones, with some missing. The sample has 200,000 or so clones; around 94% are singletons. The chain is built from TRBV28 and TRBJ1-1; no reliable D call. Sequencing used peripheral blood, obtained on day 0 of AZD1222 vaccination. The clonotype originates from an adult in good health. The CDR3 protein is CASSLTGASGAFF. CDR3 DNA: TGTGCCAGCAGTTTGACGGGCGCTTCCGGAGCTTTCTTT.